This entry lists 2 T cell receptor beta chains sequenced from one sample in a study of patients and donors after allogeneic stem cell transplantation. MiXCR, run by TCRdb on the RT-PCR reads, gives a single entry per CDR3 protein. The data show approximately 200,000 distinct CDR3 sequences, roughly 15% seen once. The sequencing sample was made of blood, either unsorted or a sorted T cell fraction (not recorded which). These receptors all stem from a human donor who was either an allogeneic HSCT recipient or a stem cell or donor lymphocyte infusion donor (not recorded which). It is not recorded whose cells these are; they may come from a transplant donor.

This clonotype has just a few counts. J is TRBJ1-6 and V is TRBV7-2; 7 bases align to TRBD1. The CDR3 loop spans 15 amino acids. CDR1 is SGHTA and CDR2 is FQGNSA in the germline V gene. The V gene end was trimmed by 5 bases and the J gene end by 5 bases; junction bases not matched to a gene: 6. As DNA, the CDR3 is TGTGCCAGCAGCGCAGACAGGGCCCATAATTCACCCCTCCACTTT. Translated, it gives CASSADRAHNSPLHF.

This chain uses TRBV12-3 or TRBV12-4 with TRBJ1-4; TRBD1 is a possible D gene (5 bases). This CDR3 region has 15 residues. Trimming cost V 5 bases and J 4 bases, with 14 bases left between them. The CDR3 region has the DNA TGTGCCAGCAGTCGCGATAGGGACTATAATGAAAAACTGTTTTTT. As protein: CASSRDRDYNEKLFF.